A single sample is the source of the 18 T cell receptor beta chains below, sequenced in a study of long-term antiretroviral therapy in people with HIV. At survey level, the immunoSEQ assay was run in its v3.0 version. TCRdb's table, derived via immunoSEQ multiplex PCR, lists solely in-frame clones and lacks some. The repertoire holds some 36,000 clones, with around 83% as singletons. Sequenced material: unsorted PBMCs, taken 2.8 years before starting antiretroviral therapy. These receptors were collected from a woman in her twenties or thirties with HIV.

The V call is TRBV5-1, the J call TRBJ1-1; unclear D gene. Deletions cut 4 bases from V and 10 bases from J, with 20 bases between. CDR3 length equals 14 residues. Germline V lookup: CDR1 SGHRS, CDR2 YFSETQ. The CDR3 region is CASSDWLDISRAFF. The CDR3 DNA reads TGCGCCAGCAGCGATTGGCTCGACATTTCTCGAGCTTTCTTT.

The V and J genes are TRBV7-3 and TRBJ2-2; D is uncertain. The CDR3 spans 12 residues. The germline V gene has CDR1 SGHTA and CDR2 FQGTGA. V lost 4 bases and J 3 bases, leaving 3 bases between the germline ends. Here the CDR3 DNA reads TGTGCCAGCAGCTCTTACACCGGGGAGCTGTTTTTT. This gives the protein CASSSYTGELFF.

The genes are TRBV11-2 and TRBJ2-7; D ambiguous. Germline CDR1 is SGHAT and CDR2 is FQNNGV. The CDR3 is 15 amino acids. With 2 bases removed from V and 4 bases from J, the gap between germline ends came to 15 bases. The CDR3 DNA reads TGTGCCAGCAGCTTATCGCAAGGTCCCCTTTACGAGCAGTACTTC. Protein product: CASSLSQGPLYEQYF.

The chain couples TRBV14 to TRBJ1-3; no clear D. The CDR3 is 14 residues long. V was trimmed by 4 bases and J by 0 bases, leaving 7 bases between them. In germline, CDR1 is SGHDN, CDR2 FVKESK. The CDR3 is CASSLRNSGNTIYF. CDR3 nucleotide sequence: TGTGCCAGCAGCCTTCGAAACTCTGGAAACACCATATATTTT.

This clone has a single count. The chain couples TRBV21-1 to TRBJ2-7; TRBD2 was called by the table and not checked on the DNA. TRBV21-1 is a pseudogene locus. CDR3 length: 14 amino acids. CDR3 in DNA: TGTGCCAGCAGCAAAGTCGGTAGCGGGGGCGAGCAGTACGTC. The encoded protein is CASSKVGSGGEQYV.

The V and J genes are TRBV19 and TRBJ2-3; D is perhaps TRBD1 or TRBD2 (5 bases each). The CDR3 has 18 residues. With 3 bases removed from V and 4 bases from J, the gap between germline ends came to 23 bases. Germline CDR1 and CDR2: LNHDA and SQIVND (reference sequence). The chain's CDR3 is CASSIGSGTPIQADTQYF. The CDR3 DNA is TGTGCCAGTAGTATTGGTTCGGGGACCCCCATCCAGGCAGATACGCAGTATTTT.

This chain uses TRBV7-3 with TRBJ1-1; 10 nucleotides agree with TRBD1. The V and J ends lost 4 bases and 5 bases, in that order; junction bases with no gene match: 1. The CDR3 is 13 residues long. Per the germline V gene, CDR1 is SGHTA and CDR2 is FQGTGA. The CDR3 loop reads CASSSGQGTEAFF. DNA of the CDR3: TGTGCCAGCAGCTCGGGACAGGGGACTGAAGCTTTCTTT. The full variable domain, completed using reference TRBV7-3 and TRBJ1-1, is GAGVSQTPSNKVTEKGKYVELRCDPISGHTALYWYRQSLGQGPEFLIYFQGTGAADDSGLPNDRFFAVRPEGSVSTLKIQRTERGDSAVYLCASSSGQGTEAFFGQGTRLTVV.

CDR3 residues: CASRGDEETQYF. The CDR3 DNA reads as TGTGCCAGCCGCGGGGACGAAGAGACCCAGTACTTC. V gene TRBV2 combines with J gene TRBJ2-5; the D gene is possibly TRBD2 (6 bases). V was shortened by 8 bases and J by 3 bases, with 10 bases between the two germline ends. The CDR3 extends over 12 amino acids. The germline V gene has CDR1 SNHLY and CDR2 FYNNEI.

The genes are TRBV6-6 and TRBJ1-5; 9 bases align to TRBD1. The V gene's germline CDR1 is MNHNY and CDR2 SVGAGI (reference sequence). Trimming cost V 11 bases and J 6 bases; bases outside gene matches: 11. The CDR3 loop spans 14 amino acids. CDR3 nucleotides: TGTGCCGCCCAGCGACAGGGGGATGGTCAGCCCCAGCATTTT. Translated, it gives CAAQRQGDGQPQHF.

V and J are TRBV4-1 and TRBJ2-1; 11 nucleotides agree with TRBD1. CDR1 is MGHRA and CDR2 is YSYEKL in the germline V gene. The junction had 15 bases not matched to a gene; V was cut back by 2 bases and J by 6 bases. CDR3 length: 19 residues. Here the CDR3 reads CASSQKRGGTGGLSNEQFF. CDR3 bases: TGCGCCAGCAGCCAAAAGAGAGGGGGGACAGGGGGATTGAGCAATGAGCAGTTCTTC.

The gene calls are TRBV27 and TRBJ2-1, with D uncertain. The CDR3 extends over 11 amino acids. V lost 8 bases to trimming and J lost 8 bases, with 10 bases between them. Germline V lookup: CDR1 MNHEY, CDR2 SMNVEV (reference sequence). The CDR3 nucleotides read TGTGCCAGCGGAAATAATTATGAGCAGTTCTTC. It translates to CASGNNYEQFF.

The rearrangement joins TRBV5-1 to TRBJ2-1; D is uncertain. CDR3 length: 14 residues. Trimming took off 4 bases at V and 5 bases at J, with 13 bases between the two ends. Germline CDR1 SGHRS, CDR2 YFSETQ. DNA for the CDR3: TGCGCCAGCAGCCTATATCTAGGCCACAATGAGCAGTTCTTC. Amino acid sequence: CASSLYLGHNEQFF.

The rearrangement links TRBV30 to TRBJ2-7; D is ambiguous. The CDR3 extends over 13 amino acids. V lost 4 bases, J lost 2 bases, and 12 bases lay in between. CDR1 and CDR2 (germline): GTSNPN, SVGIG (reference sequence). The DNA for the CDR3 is TGTGCCTGGACTCCGGACGGCCCCTACGAGCAGTACTTC. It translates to CAWTPDGPYEQYF.

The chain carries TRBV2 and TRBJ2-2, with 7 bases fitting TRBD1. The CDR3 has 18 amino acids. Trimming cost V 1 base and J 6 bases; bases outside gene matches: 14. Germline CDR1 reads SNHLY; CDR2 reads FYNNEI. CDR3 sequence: CASSEVLPTGYPAGELFF. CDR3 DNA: TGTGCCAGCAGTGAAGTGTTACCGACAGGGTATCCCGCCGGGGAGCTGTTTTTT.

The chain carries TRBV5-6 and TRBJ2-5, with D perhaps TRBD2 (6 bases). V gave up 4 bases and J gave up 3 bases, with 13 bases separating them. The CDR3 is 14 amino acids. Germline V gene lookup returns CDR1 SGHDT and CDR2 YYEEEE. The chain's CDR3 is CASSPPSGEETQYF. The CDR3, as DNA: TGTGCCAGCAGCCCGCCCTCGGGGGAAGAGACCCAGTACTTC.

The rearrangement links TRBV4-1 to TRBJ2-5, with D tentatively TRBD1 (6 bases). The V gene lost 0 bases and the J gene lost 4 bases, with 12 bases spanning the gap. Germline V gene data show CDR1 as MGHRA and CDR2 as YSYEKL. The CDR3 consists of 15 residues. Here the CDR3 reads CASSQDGGGLETQYF. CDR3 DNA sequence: TGCGCCAGCAGCCAAGATGGTGGGGGCCTAGAGACCCAGTACTTC.

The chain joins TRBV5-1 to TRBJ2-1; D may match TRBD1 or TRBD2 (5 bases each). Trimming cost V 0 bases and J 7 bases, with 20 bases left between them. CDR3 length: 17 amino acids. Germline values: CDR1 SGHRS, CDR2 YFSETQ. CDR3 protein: CASSLEAFGAVNNEQFF. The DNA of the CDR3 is TGCGCCAGCAGCTTGGAGGCCTTCGGGGCGGTCAATAATGAGCAGTTCTTC.

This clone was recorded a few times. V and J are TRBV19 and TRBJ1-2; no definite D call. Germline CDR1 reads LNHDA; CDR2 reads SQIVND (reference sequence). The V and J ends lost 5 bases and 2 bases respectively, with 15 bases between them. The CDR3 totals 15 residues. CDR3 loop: CASSYEEDPNYGYTF. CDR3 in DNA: TGTGCCAGTAGTTACGAAGAGGATCCCAACTATGGCTACACCTTC.